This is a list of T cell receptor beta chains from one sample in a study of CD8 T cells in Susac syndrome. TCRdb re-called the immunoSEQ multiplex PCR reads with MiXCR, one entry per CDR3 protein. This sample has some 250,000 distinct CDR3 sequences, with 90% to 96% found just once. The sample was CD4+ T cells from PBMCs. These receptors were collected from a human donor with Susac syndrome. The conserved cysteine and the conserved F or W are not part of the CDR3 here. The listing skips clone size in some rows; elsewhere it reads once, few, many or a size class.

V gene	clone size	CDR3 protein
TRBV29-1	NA	SVRTTATNEKLF
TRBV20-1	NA	SAGTGLSGANVLT
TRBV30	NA	AWSGTPRVLT
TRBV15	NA	ATSRDRDRWTEAF
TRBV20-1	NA	SARQISGNTIY
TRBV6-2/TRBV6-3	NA	ASSSWPLGNEQF
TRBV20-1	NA	SAERGFDYGYT
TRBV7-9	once	ASIPASSSGGQY
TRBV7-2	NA	ASSLIPGSSVGYT
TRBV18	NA	ASSSSGMDNYPMESYEQY
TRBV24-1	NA	ATKGSARHYNEQF
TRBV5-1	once	ASSLGGGTTGELF
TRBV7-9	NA	ASSKGQGSWSEEYEQY
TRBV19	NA	ASMLTGSYEQY
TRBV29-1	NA	SVRRNLGQETQY
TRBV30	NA	AWRSPGVSYEQY
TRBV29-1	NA	SVERGANTGELF
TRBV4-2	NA	ASSQESAGLFSGANVLT
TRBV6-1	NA	ASKNYRVGETQY
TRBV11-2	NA	ASSPSDFSYEQY
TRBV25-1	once	ATSRRPPFHTQY
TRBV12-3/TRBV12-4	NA	ASSLRDSEGTEAF
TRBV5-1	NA	ASSPVGNEQY
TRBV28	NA	ASLGRSYTEAF
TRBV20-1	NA	SARETGLAGGFGEQY
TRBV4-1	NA	ASSHTVRVYSYEQY
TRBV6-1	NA	ASSTGTLNEQF
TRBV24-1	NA	ATSDLQVRKVMNTEAF
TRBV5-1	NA	ASSLGDSEAF
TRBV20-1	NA	SARDLRGPYNEQF
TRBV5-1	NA	ASSREGDTEAF
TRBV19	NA	ASSISEGGYEQY
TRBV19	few	ASSGGQGNQPQH
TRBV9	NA	ASSPIGQVRGTGELF
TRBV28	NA	ASSPLGVTYNEQF
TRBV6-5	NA	ASSRGQVEGYT
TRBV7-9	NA	ASNPRRTGKETQY
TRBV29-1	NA	SVNRQDNEQF
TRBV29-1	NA	SVGWGVDSDRNQPQH
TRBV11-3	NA	ASSLGAGRTSTDTQY
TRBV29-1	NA	SVEPRGYNEQF
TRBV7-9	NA	ASSPRRDNADTQY
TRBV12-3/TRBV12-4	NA	ASSLAGPYPGEQF
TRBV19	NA	ASSVGQSNQPQH
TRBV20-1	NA	SARNLRAEVRDEQY
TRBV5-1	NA	ASSTEDEQY
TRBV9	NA	ASSHGQEPTYEQY
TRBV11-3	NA	ASSLEKVEIEY